This TCR beta chain was sequenced during a study of regulatory dendritic cells for organ transplantation. V lost 2 bases, J lost 8 bases, and 3 bases stayed unmatched. This CDR3 comprises 13 residues. Germline V gene sequence: CDR1 MRHNA, CDR2 SNTAGT. This clone occurred a few times. Assay: immunoSEQ multiplex PCR; the TCRdb copy retains only in-frame clones and omits some. Seen here are 30,000 to 40,000 clones, roughly 91% observed once, and the top ten hold more than 0.055%. The V call is TRBV6-4, the J call TRBJ1-2; TRBD1 aligns across 9 bases. This clonotype was obtained from a human donor in good health. Material for sequencing was naive CD4+ T cells from blood. Subset meaning: CD45RA+ naive T cells. The CDR3 sequence is CASSDGTGSGYTF. CDR3 nucleotides: TGTGCCAGCAGTGACGGGACAGGGAGCGGCTACACCTTC.